The sequence of this T cell receptor (beta chain) was determined in a study of tissue T cells after allogeneic stem cell transplantation (dated 2022 in TCRdb). Study-level background: When multiple samples of a tissue were available, H&E sections were reviewed by a pathologist, and samples with histologically apparent lymphocytes were prioritized for sequencing. TCR beta repertoires were profiled across many tissues obtained from research autopsies of patients with and without GVHD, as well as in mouse models of GVHD. The human part of the study was a prospective observational study with no blinding and no randomization.

In light of the paper, this sample's time point label describes: human tissue collected at research (rapid) autopsy. Three non-HCT comparator patients who had other cancers, at least five GI tract samples, and no known GI disease at death were chosen retrospectively. Autopsy tissues included GI sites from esophagus to rectum, liver, skin and lymphoid organs including spleen, after a median post-mortem interval of approximately 10 hours. Autopsy specimens were bisected, with one portion flash-frozen in liquid nitrogen and the rest formalin-fixed; GI outer muscle layers were removed. To extract genomic DNA from frozen tissues, either the Mag-Bind Blood & Tissue DNA HDQ 96 Kit on a Chemagic 360 or the DNeasy Blood & Tissue Kit was used. Because of concern about red blood cell contamination, the extracted DNA went through further purification with the Genomic DNA Clean & Concentrator-25 kit. The CDR3 measures 11 amino acids from cysteine to phenylalanine. Of the read, only the CDR3 DNA is kept; its 33 bases are in frame from base 1. The V and J ends are trimmed by 5 bases and 3 bases, leaving 5 bases between them. Per the germline V gene, SGHTA is the CDR1 and FQGNSA is the CDR2.

On this clone: Its antigen specificity is not known. Base quality data are lacking; no much larger clone is found one base away. Other nucleotide sequences from this sample produce the same CDR3.

Library generation was performed with the immunoSEQ multiplex PCR assay. TCRbeta CDR3 sequencing was done by Adaptive Biotechnologies at survey depth, reporting CDR3 sequences, V/J genes, productive frequency and template counts. TCR beta CDR3 regions were amplified from genomic DNA rather than RNA. From the authors' description of their analysis: Pairwise repertoire overlap between tissues was quantified with Jensen-Shannon divergence, where 1 means complete divergence and 0 identical. Tissues were clustered by single-linkage agglomerative hierarchical clustering of pairwise JSD values, and the clustering results were displayed as dendrograms. All patient samples were analyzed with GLIPH2 using simulation_depth 1000, kmer_min_depth 3 and cdr3_length_cutoff 8, and only groups containing more than two unique CDR3s were kept. A standardized tissue-overlap score extrapolated Jaccard GLIPH-group overlap across patients to a standard repertoire size of 1000 clones. Linear mixed-effect models, with tissue as a fixed effect and individual as a random effect, were used to test how diversity related to clinical or experimental variables. The table was pulled from immuneACCESS by TCRdb, which kept in-frame rearrangements only. Such tables lose some clones; where checked, under half of the loss comes from unresolved V genes, and the rest has no known cause. From that table come the V and J calls and clone size; the DNA was used to work out D and trimming. The sample has approximately 11,000 clones on record, 70% to 80% of them singletons. The ten largest clones add up to around an eighth of the sample.

Broad study findings and their caveats: For the non-GVHD comparator patients, no blood samples were available. Sampling depth was acknowledged as a limitation, and the patient cohort was both small and clinically heterogeneous. Which tissue TCRs were alloreactive or antigen-specific was not determined in the study, and some clones might have been persisting host cells. Not many T cell clones showed up in more than one patient, yet clustering based on motifs uncovered repertoire signatures that were shared across patients in a tissue-specific way. Within patients, how anatomically similar tissues were was a major factor shaping TCR repertoire composition, regardless of disease or transplant status. In both patients and mice, T cells from blood and spleen picked up only a limited part of the TCR repertoire that was detected in tissues.

The receptor's source is a woman aged 18-49 years with breast cancer. The sequenced sample was tissue from the right colon, obtained at autopsy. The receptor chain draws on TRBV7-2 and TRBJ2-7, with the D gene not clear enough to name. The CDR3 loop reads CASSLYYEQYF. The base sequence is TGTGCCAGCAGCCTGTACTACGAGCAGTACTTC.